The sample holds one count of the clone carrying this T cell receptor (beta chain). Its antigen remains unidentified. This sample is part of a study of blood T cells in healthy people across ages. General study findings and limits: Age brought a roughly linear fall in TCR beta diversity measured per million T cells. Long-lived and aged donors differed, with more naive CD4+ cells and higher diversity in the long-lived.

V was shortened by 7 bases and J by 2 bases, with 13 bases between the two germline ends. The CDR3 is made up of 14 amino acids. Drawn from each donor were approximately 10 milliliters of peripheral blood. Then a second PCR, running about 6 to 11 cycles, was carried out with a sample-barcoded 5' primer and a J-beta primer mix. Each of the samples gave a minimum of 2.5 million paired-end reads that contained CDR3. TCRdb analysed the 5' RACE reads with MiXCR anew, one entry per CDR3 protein. The sample holds about 1.4 million distinct CDR3 sequences; 59% are singletons and the top ten take over 5%. The rearrangement links TRBV12-3 or TRBV12-4 to TRBJ2-3; D may be TRBD2 (5 bases). Sequencing was done on a sample of blood. The sequence came from a young man in good health. Here the CDR3 reads CASTRRRHTDTQYF. The CDR3 DNA is TGTGCCAGCACTCGAAGGAGGCACACAGATACGCAGTATTTT.